This section outlines one T cell receptor (beta chain) sequence together with its context. This sample is part of a study of cytomegalovirus exposure and HLA in healthy donors. A multiplex PCR was run with 60 Vbeta primers and 13 Jbeta primers. Clones were sequenced by immunoSEQ multiplex PCR, and TCRdb holds only the in-frame ones, with some missing. The data contain under 150,000 clones, roughly 80% of them seen just once; the ten biggest clones take up roughly 3.4%. The ends lost 5 bases at V and 1 base at J; junction bases unmatched: 12. Per germline, CDR1 SGHVS and CDR2 FQNEAQ. The CDR3 consists of 18 residues.

The rearrangement uses TRBV7-8 and TRBJ2-1; 9 bases line up with TRBD2. Sequenced: PBMCs. The TCR originated in a male donor in good health and CMV-seronegative. The CDR3 bases are TGTGCCAGCAGCCCCCTTAGCGGGAGAGGGATTTCCTACAATGAGCAGTTCTTC. It yields the protein CASSPLSGRGISYNEQFF. Based on the CDR3 plus reference TRBV7-8 and TRBJ2-1, the full variable domain is GAGVSQSPRYKVAKRGQDVALRCDPISGHVSLFWYQQALGQGPEFLTYFQNEAQLDKSGLPSDRFFAERPEGSVSTLKIQRTQQEDSAVYLCASSPLSGRGISYNEQFFGPGTRLTVL.